This T cell receptor (beta chain) comes out of a study of blood T cells in healthy people across ages. V was clipped by 3 bases and J by 4 bases; unmatched bases: 9. CDR3 length: 16 amino acids. The V gene's germline CDR1 is LGHNA and CDR2 YSLEER. The extraction recovered at least 5.5 micrograms of total RNA per sample. PCR was performed a second time for 7 to 11 cycles using a sample-barcoded 5' primer and a J-beta primer mix. TCRdb re-called the 5' RACE reads through MiXCR, storing one row per CDR3 protein. The sample holds around 1.1 million distinct CDR3 sequences; roughly two fifths are singletons and the top ten take less than 15%. This clonotype has just a few counts.

This sequence was found in a man aged 18 to 30 in good health. The J gene is TRBJ2-1, the V gene TRBV4-3; 7 nucleotides align to TRBD1. The sequenced material came from blood. The CDR3 is CASSHDTDRRYNEQFF. In DNA form, the CDR3 reads TGCGCCAGCAGCCATGATACGGACAGGCGGTACAATGAGCAGTTCTTC.